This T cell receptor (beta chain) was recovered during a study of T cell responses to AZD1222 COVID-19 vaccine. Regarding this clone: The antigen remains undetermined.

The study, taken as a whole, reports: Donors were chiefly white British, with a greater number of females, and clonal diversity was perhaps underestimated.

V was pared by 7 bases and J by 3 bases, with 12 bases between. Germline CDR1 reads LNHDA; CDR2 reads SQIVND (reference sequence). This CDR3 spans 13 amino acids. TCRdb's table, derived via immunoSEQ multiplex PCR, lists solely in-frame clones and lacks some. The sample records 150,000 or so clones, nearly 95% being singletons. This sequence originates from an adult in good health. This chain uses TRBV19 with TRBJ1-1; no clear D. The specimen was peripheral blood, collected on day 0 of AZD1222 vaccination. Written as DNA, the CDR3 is TGTGCCAGTAACACCCAAGCGGACACTGAAGCTTTCTTT. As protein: CASNTQADTEAFF.